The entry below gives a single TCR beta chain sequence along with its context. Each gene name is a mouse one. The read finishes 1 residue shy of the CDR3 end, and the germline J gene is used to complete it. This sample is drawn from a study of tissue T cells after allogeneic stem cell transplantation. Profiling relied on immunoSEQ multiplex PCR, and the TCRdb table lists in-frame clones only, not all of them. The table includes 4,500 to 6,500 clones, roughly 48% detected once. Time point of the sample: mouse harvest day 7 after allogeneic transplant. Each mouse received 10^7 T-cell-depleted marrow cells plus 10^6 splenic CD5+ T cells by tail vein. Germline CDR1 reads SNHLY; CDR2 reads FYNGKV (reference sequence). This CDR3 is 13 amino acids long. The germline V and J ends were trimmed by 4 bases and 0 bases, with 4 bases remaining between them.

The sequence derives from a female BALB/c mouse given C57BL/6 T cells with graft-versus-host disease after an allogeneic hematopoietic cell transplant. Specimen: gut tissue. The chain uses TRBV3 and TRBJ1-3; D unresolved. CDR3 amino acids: CASSWGSGNTLYF. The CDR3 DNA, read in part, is TGTGCCAGCAGCTGGGGTTCTGGAAATACGCTCTAT.